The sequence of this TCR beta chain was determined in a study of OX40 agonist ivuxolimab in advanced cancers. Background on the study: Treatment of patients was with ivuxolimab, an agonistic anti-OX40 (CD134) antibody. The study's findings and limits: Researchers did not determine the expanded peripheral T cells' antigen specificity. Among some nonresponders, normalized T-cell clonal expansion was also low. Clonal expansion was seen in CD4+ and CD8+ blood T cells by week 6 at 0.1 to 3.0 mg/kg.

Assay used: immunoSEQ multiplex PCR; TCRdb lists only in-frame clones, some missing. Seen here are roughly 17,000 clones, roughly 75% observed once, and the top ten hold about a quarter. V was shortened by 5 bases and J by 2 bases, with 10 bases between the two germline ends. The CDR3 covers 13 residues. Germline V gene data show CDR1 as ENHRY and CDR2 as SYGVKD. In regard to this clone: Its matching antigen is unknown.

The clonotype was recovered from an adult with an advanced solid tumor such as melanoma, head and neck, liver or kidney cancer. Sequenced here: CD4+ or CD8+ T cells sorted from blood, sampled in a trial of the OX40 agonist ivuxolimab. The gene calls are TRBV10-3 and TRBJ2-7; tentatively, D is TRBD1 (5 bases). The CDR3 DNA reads TGTGCCATCAGTCCCCCGGACACCTACGAGCAGTACTTC. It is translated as CAISPPDTYEQYF.